Here is one T cell receptor (beta chain) with its context. No antigen is known for it. Sorted-subset replicate PCRs used around 0.2 ug DNA, some 31,000 T cell genomes. Produced via immunoSEQ multiplex PCR; TCRdb's table is partial and in-frame only. The data show roughly 1.5 million clones, approximately 98% seen once. This sample stems from a study of shared clonotypes between healthy human individuals. The study, taken as a whole, reports: The study found roughly 5.3% of naive CD4 clonotypes shared across a few donors. Clonotypes shared by all four donors outscored non-shared clonotypes in generation probability.

The CDR3 spans 14 residues. Germline assignment: CDR1 SGHRS and CDR2 YFSETQ. J was trimmed by 6 bases and V by 0 bases; bases with no gene match: 6. The V call is TRBV5-1, the J call TRBJ2-7; TRBD2 agrees at 7 bases. This clonotype was sampled from a man younger than 40 in good health. The sequenced sample consisted of naive CD4+ T cells sorted from blood. Described subset: CD45RA+ positively selected. The CDR3 here is CASSLVGLPSEQYF. The CDR3 coding sequence is TGCGCCAGCAGCTTGGTGGGACTACCCAGCGAGCAGTACTTC.